This T cell receptor beta chain was retrieved from a study of blood T cell repertoires in COVID-19. Study overall: Acute and convalescent COVID-19 samples came from the United States, Italy and Spain. PBMCs, B-cell-depleted T cells, or T cells were the source of the cDNA or gDNA that made up the material.

Original processing methods: Counts of nucleated cells, estimated from reference gene primer amplification, were obtained. Data came from immunoSEQ multiplex PCR; TCRdb stores just in-frame clones and leaves some out. V and J calls and clone size are as listed in that table; D and trimming were resolved from the DNA. The table includes about 82,000 clones, less than 85% detected once. The clonotype was recovered from a human donor with acute or convalescent COVID-19. The donor label of this sample is uncertain. The material sequenced was peripheral blood.

Here the CDR3 DNA reads TGTGCCAGCAGGCGGGACCCCGGCTACACCTTC. The encoded protein is CASRRDPGYTF. The J gene is TRBJ1-2, the V gene TRBV6-1; perhaps TRBD1 as D (5 bases). The CDR3 covers 11 residues. Germline V gene sequence: CDR1 MNHNS, CDR2 SASEGT. Trimming took off 6 bases at V and 8 bases at J, with 10 bases between the two ends.